This T cell receptor (beta chain) was profiled in a study of blood T cell repertoires in COVID-19. Study in general: The United States, Italy and Spain provided the acute and convalescent COVID-19 samples. PBMCs, B-cell-depleted T cells, or T cells were the source of the cDNA or gDNA that made up the material.

Original analysis: Estimation of nucleated cell counts was performed using reference gene primer amplification. The assay was immunoSEQ multiplex PCR, and TCRdb's table has in-frame clones only and misses some. That table furnishes V, J and clone size, whereas the DNA furnished D and trimming. Of around 390,000 clones detected, approximately 90% appear once; the ten largest clones hold roughly 10%. Participants were placed into cohorts based on the clinical history they reported. This sequence was found in a woman in her forties or fifties who had recovered from COVID-19. Material: PBMCs or T cells enriched from blood (not recorded which).

CDR3 sequence reads: CASSLVYQELEQYF. CDR3 nucleotide sequence: TGTGCCAGCAGCTTAGTTTATCAGGAACTCGAGCAGTACTTC. The V call is TRBV7-9, the J call TRBJ2-7; D remains unclear. V lost 1 base and J 6 bases, leaving 13 bases between the germline ends. This CDR3 has 14 residues. CDR1 SEHNR and CDR2 FQNEAQ come from the germline V gene (reference sequence).